The next 20 T cell receptor beta chains were all read from a single sample in a study of cytomegalovirus exposure and HLA in healthy donors. PCR employed 60 Vbeta and 13 Jbeta primers. Produced via immunoSEQ multiplex PCR; TCRdb's table is partial and in-frame only. Among 75,000 to 95,000 clones listed, 65% to 85% were seen once. Sequenced material: PBMCs. Receptors were obtained from a man younger than 35 in good health and CMV-seronegative.

V usage is TRBV6-5 and J usage is TRBJ1-1, with D possibly being TRBD1 (6 bases). V gave up 2 bases and J gave up 2 bases, with 12 bases separating them. The V gene's germline CDR1 is MNHEY and CDR2 SVGAGI. This CDR3 comprises 15 residues. The CDR3 loop is CASSYRDIINTEAFF. CDR3 nucleotides: TGTGCCAGCAGTTACCGGGACATAATAAACACTGAAGCTTTCTTT.

This clone was picked up a small number of times. The chain's CDR3 is CASRTGLAKNIQYF. For the CDR3, the DNA is TGCGCCAGCAGGACAGGGTTAGCCAAAAACATTCAGTACTTC. The chain employs TRBV5-1 and TRBJ2-4; 7 positions agree with TRBD1. The length of the CDR3 is 14 residues. Trimming removed 5 bases from V and 0 bases from J; junction bases left unmatched: 2. Germline CDR1 and CDR2: SGHRS and YFSETQ.

The chain carries TRBV19 and TRBJ2-2; D is ambiguous. The germline V gene encodes CDR1 LNHDA and CDR2 SQIVND (reference sequence). Trimming took 3 bases from V and 1 from J, leaving 24 bases between them. This CDR3 is 20 amino acids long. The CDR3 DNA follows: TGTGCCAGTAGTATGTTTTTTTTTCAGAGAGAGGAGAAGAACACCGGGGAGCTGTTTTTT. This codes for CASSMFFFQREEKNTGELFF.

This chain joins TRBV9 and TRBJ2-3; 10 bases are a match to TRBD2. V shed 5 bases and J 4 bases; nucleotides not matched to a gene: 13. The CDR3 is 17 amino acids. Germline V CDR1 and CDR2: SGDLS, YYNGEE. As DNA, the CDR3 is TGTGCCAGCAGGTCACGGGGACTAGCGCGGATCGCAGATACGCAGTATTTT. Its translation is CASRSRGLARIADTQYF.

This chain uses TRBV6-6 with TRBJ2-7; TRBD2 agrees at 7 bases. CDR3 length: 16 residues. The germline V gene encodes CDR1 MNHNY and CDR2 SVGAGI (reference sequence). V lost 2 bases and J lost 2; bases outside the gene matches: 9. CDR3 loop: CASSYGVAGDPYEQYF. CDR3 DNA sequence: TGTGCCAGCAGTTACGGGGTAGCGGGCGATCCCTACGAGCAGTACTTC.

CDR3 sequence: CASSPVGGGEKLFF. The CDR3, as DNA: TGCGCCAGCAGTCCGGTCGGGGGAGGGGAAAAACTGTTTTTT. The V call is TRBV5-1, the J call TRBJ1-4; D may be TRBD1 (5 bases). The CDR3 totals 14 residues. CDR1 and CDR2 from the germline V gene are SGHRS and YFSETQ. V was pared by 5 bases and J by 8 bases, with 16 bases between.

CDR3 sequence reads: CASSHGWGGNQPQHF. The CDR3 DNA follows: TGTGCCAGCAGCCACGGTTGGGGGGGCAATCAGCCCCAGCATTTT. This chain joins TRBV27 and TRBJ1-5, with D tentatively TRBD1 (5 bases). Trimming removed 6 bases at V and 2 bases at J, with 14 bases between. Germline V gives CDR1 MNHEY, CDR2 SMNVEV (reference sequence). The CDR3 contains 15 residues.

This chain connects TRBV11-1 to TRBJ2-1, with a possible D match to TRBD2 (6 bases). V lost 7 bases and J 8 bases, leaving 18 bases between the germline ends. The CDR3 is made up of 14 amino acids. Germline values: CDR1 SGHAT, CDR2 FQDESV (reference sequence). CDR3 in amino acids: CASMGLSTFDEQFF. In DNA form, the CDR3 reads TGTGCCAGCATGGGACTTAGTACATTCGATGAGCAGTTCTTC.

This chain uses TRBV21-1 with TRBJ2-7; TRBD2 reflects the table's D call only, with no check against the DNA. TRBV21-1 is tagged as a pseudogene. This CDR3 has 20 residues. The DNA for the CDR3 is TGTGCCAGCAGCAACCTAGGCGGTTGGGTCCCGCTAGCGGGAGACTACGAGCAGTACTTC. Its translation is CASSNLGGWVPLAGDYEQYF.

The chain recombines TRBV28 with TRBJ2-5; tentatively, D is TRBD2 (6 bases). The CDR3 totals 14 residues. CDR1 MDHEN and CDR2 SYDVKM come from the germline V gene. The V and J ends lost 5 bases and 2 bases respectively, with 12 bases between them. The CDR3 bases are TGTGCCAGCAGTCTACGGACTAATCAAGAGACCCAGTACTTC. Translation: CASSLRTNQETQYF.

The chain recombines TRBV7-9 with TRBJ2-5, with 9 bases fitting TRBD2. Per the germline V gene, CDR1 is SEHNR and CDR2 is FQNEAQ (reference sequence). J lost 2 bases, V lost 3 bases, and 1 base had no gene match. The CDR3 consists of 14 residues. The CDR3 nucleotides read TGTGCCAGCAGCTTCACTAGCGGGCAAGAGACCCAGTACTTC. It yields the protein CASSFTSGQETQYF.

The V and J genes are TRBV30 and TRBJ2-3; D is unclear. CDR3 length: 15 amino acids. Germline assignment: CDR1 GTSNPN and CDR2 SVGIG (reference sequence). The germline V and J ends were trimmed by 2 bases and 0 bases, with 12 bases remaining between them. The CDR3 sequence is CAWSSHDTSTDTQYF. The CDR3, as DNA: TGTGCCTGGAGTTCTCACGATACTAGCACAGATACGCAGTATTTT.

The rearrangement uses TRBV4-1 and TRBJ2-1, with 10 bases lining up with TRBD2. Germline CDR1 is MGHRA and CDR2 is YSYEKL. The CDR3 is made up of 16 amino acids. Trimming took 1 base from V and 8 from J; bases not matched to a gene: 8. Here the CDR3 reads CASSQVKASGSYEQFF. The DNA for the CDR3 is TGCGCCAGCAGCCAAGTCAAAGCTAGCGGGAGCTATGAGCAGTTCTTC.

For the CDR3, the DNA is TGTGCCAGCAGCGTATCGGGGGATACGCAGTATTTT. It yields the protein CASSVSGDTQYF. The V gene is TRBV9, the J gene TRBJ2-3, with D possibly TRBD2 on 5 matching bases. Per the germline V gene, CDR1 is SGDLS and CDR2 is YYNGEE. The V and J ends lost 1 base and 6 bases respectively, with 6 bases between them. This CDR3 spans 12 amino acids.

The chain combines TRBV9 with TRBJ1-4; D may be TRBD1 (5 bases). Trimming pared 4 bases from V and 8 bases from J, leaving 18 bases between. Germline CDR1 reads SGDLS; CDR2 reads YYNGEE. The CDR3 runs 15 residues. DNA of the CDR3: TGTGCCAGCAGCACCCGGGGGTCCTCCGGGGAAAAACTGTTTTTT. This sequence encodes CASSTRGSSGEKLFF.

This chain links TRBV9 with TRBJ2-3, with 7 positions matching TRBD1. With 4 bases clipped from V and 5 bases from J, the junction kept 13 bases outside the gene matches. CDR1 is SGDLS, CDR2 YYNGEE, per germline. The CDR3 is 16 residues long. In nucleotides, the CDR3 is TGTGCCAGCAGCCTCAGTAGTACAGGGGTGGGAGATACGCAGTATTTT. Encoded protein: CASSLSSTGVGDTQYF.

The chain couples TRBV30 to TRBJ2-7; weak D call: TRBD1 (5 bases). Germline lookup yields CDR1 GTSNPN and CDR2 SVGIG (reference sequence). The ends were cut back, 2 bases at V and 2 bases at J, with 10 bases in the middle. CDR3 length: 13 amino acids. DNA for the CDR3: TGTGCCTGGAGTACCGGCAGGGCCTACGAGCAGTACTTC. Protein sequence: CAWSTGRAYEQYF.

This rearrangement joins TRBV29-1 to TRBJ1-2, with D possibly TRBD1 on 5 matching bases. The CDR3 has 11 residues. Germline lookup yields CDR1 SQVTM and CDR2 ANQGSEA. Trimming cost V 8 bases and J 3 bases, with 10 bases left between them. This CDR3 reads CSFLGDYGYTF. The CDR3 nucleotides are TGCAGCTTCCTAGGGGACTATGGCTACACCTTC.

This rearrangement joins TRBV28 to TRBJ1-2; TRBD1 matches at 10 bases. The CDR3 covers 14 residues. The V segment lost 7 bases and the J segment 4 bases; nucleotides outside the gene matches: 6. The germline V gene has CDR1 MDHEN and CDR2 SYDVKM. CDR3 coding DNA: TGTGCCAGCAAATTGGGACAGGGGACCTATGGCTACACCTTC. It is translated as CASKLGQGTYGYTF.

A few counts support this clone. This chain links TRBV6-1 with TRBJ2-7; TRBD2 aligns across 10 bases. CDR1 and CDR2 (germline): MNHNS, SASEGT. The junction had 6 bases not matched to a gene; V was cut back by 2 bases and J by 5 bases. This CDR3 has 15 amino acids. The DNA of the CDR3 is TGTGCCAGCAGTGAAAAAGCGGGAGGGCCCCACGAGCAGTACTTC. Amino acid sequence: CASSEKAGGPHEQYF.